What follows describes a single T cell receptor (beta chain). No antigen is known for it. This entry belongs to a study of shared clonotypes between healthy human individuals. Findings and limits, study-wide: A handful of donors showed sharing of approximately 4.7% of naive CD4 clonotypes. For sorted subsets, rarefaction showed incomplete sequencing despite large depth.

Germline CDR1 reads SGHTS; CDR2 reads YDEGEE. The trim removed 0 bases at V and 4 bases at J, leaving 1 base unmatched. The CDR3 runs 15 residues. This table comes from immunoSEQ multiplex PCR, and its TCRdb copy is limited to in-frame clones, with some not included. The sample lists roughly 500,000 clones; 90% to 97% were seen once. CD4+ cells were split into CD45RA+ naive and CD45RA-negative memory subsets. The chain is built from TRBV5-8 and TRBJ2-7, with 13 bases that match TRBD2. Sample: naive CD4+ T cells sorted from blood. Subset: CD45RA+ positively selected. The receptor's source is a woman aged 30 to 39 in good health. The CDR3 nucleotides read TGTGCCAGCAGCTTGGGACTAGCGGGAGGTTACGAGCAGTACTTC. Translating it yields CASSLGLAGGYEQYF.